Listed here are 30 T cell receptor beta chains from one sample, sequenced in a study of PD-L1 blockade in urothelial cancer (dated by TCRdb to about 2017). Library preparation used the immunoSEQ multiplex PCR assay. TCRdb limited this immuneACCESS table to in-frame rearrangements with V and J called. A share of clones is missing; checked studies link under half to unresolved V genes, and the rest is unexplained. The sample table lists approximately 79,000 clones, around four fifths of them with a count of one. Roughly 7.3% of the sample comes from the top ten. The sample's time point label, in plain terms: pretreatment peripheral blood. The input for sequencing was PBMCs, taken around atezolizumab (anti-PD-L1) treatment. The receptors were sampled from a man aged 35-49 years with urothelial cancer.

The chain uses TRBV15 and TRBJ2-7; 9 positions match TRBD1. Trimming at V came to 3 bases and at J to 1 base, leaving 1 base not matched to a gene. The germline gives CDR1 LNHNV, CDR2 YYDKDF (reference sequence). The CDR3 has 14 amino acids. The CDR3 loop is CATSSGTGSYEQYF. For the CDR3, the DNA is TGTGCCACCAGCAGCGGGACAGGGTCCTACGAGCAGTACTTC.

The chain links TRBV19 to TRBJ1-1, with no clear D. Germline V CDR1 and CDR2: LNHDA, SQIVND (reference sequence). V lost 5 bases and J 4 bases, leaving 8 bases between the germline ends. The CDR3 runs 12 residues. The CDR3 here is CASSPSRTEAFF. The CDR3 region has the DNA TGTGCCAGTAGTCCCTCTCGCACTGAAGCTTTCTTT.

V is TRBV5-6 and J is TRBJ2-3, with D tentatively TRBD2 (6 bases). The CDR3 is made up of 16 amino acids. Germline CDR1 SGHDT, CDR2 YYEEEE. V dropped 3 bases and J dropped 7 bases, with 21 bases sitting between them. The CDR3 nucleotides are TGTGCCAGCAGCTCAGACTTAGGAGCGGGTATCTATACGCAGTATTTT. Amino acids: CASSSDLGAGIYTQYF.

The CDR3 reads CASSPGAGTNEKLFF. The CDR3 DNA follows: TGTGCCAGCTCACCAGGGGCAGGGACTAATGAAAAACTGTTTTTT. The J gene is TRBJ1-4, the V gene TRBV18, with a possible D match to TRBD1 (5 bases). V was clipped by 2 bases and J by 2 bases, with 9 bases between them. Germline assignment: CDR1 KGHSH and CDR2 LQKENI. The CDR3 runs to 15 residues.

The V gene is TRBV19, the J gene TRBJ1-1; D is possibly TRBD1 (5 bases). CDR1 and CDR2 (germline): LNHDA, SQIVND (reference sequence). V was cut by 4 bases and J by 0 bases, with 9 bases left in between. The CDR3 contains 14 residues. In nucleotides, the CDR3 is TGTGCCAGTAGTAACACAGGTATGAACACTGAAGCTTTCTTT. Translation: CASSNTGMNTEAFF.

The rearrangement links TRBV7-6 to TRBJ2-5, with D perhaps matching TRBD1 (5 bases). Germline lookup yields CDR1 SGHVS and CDR2 FNYEAQ. Trimming took off 0 bases at V and 6 bases at J, with 8 bases between the two ends. The CDR3 contains 13 residues. CDR3 protein: CASSLAGAKTQYF. CDR3 sequence (DNA): TGTGCCAGCAGCTTAGCAGGGGCGAAGACCCAGTACTTC.

This chain uses TRBV2 with TRBJ2-7; perhaps TRBD2 as D (6 bases). Trimming removed 2 bases at V and 7 bases at J, with 15 bases between. Germline values: CDR1 SNHLY, CDR2 FYNNEI. There are 14 residues in the CDR3. The CDR3: CASSEFSSEYEQYF. CDR3 in DNA: TGTGCCAGCAGTGAATTTTCTAGCGAGTATGAGCAGTACTTC. Supplemented by reference TRBV2 and TRBJ2-7, the full variable domain reads EPEVTQTPSHQVTQMGQEVILRCVPISNHLYFYWYRQILGQKVEFLVSFYNNEISEKSEIFDDQFSVERPDGSNFTLKIRSTKLEDSAMYFCASSEFSSEYEQYFGPGTRLTVT.

The chain recombines TRBV27 with TRBJ2-7; D is possibly TRBD1 (5 bases). The V gene's germline CDR1 is MNHEY and CDR2 SMNVEV (reference sequence). CDR3 length: 13 residues. V dropped 2 bases and J dropped 3 bases, with 8 bases sitting between them. CDR3 protein: CASSLGANYEQYF. The CDR3 DNA reads TGTGCCAGCAGTTTAGGGGCCAACTACGAGCAGTACTTC.

The genes are TRBV10-1 and TRBJ2-5; the match to TRBD1 covers 9 bases. With V trimmed by 5 bases and J by 4 bases, 2 bases remained unmatched. Germline assignment: CDR1 WNHNN and CDR2 SYGVQD (reference sequence). The CDR3 is 13 amino acids. CDR3 nucleotides: TGCGCCAGCAGTACGGACAGGGGAGAGACCCAGTACTTC. Protein sequence: CASSTDRGETQYF.

The V call is TRBV5-1, the J call TRBJ2-2, with 9 bases matching TRBD1. V was clipped by 7 bases and J by 6 bases; unmatched bases: 7. Germline V gene lookup returns CDR1 SGHRS and CDR2 YFSETQ. CDR3 length: 14 residues. This CDR3 is CASSRDRAPGELFF. CDR3 bases: TGCGCCAGCTCCCGGGACAGGGCGCCCGGGGAGCTGTTTTTT. The full variable domain, completed using reference TRBV5-1 and TRBJ2-2, is KAGVTQTPRYLIKTRGQQVTLSCSPISGHRSVSWYQQTPGQGLQFLFEYFSETQRNKGNFPGRFSGRQFSNSRSEMNVSTLELGDSALYLCASSRDRAPGELFFGEGSRLTVL.

V and J are TRBV7-9 and TRBJ2-7, with 13 bases identical to TRBD2. Germline loops: CDR1 SEHNR, CDR2 FQNEAQ (reference sequence). J gave up 0 bases and V 4 bases, and 6 bases lay outside the gene matches. The CDR3 contains 17 residues. The CDR3 nucleotides are TGTGCCAGCAGCTCGTCACTAGCGGGAGGGCCCTCCTACGAGCAGTACTTC. Protein sequence: CASSSSLAGGPSYEQYF.

The chain uses TRBV14 and TRBJ2-7; TRBD2 aligns across 9 bases. V was pared by 6 bases and J by 6 bases, with 9 bases of the junction left unmatched. Germline V lookup: CDR1 SGHDN, CDR2 FVKESK. This CDR3 comprises 14 residues. CDR3 DNA sequence: TGTGCCAGCAGGGTCAGCGGGAGGAATTCCGAGCAGTACTTC. It encodes CASRVSGRNSEQYF. Full variable domain (outside the CDR3, taken from reference TRBV14 and TRBJ2-7): EAGVTQFPSHSVIEKGQTVTLRCDPISGHDNLYWYRRVMGKEIKFLLHFVKESKQDESGMPNNRFLAERTGGTYSTLKVQPAELEDSGVYFCASRVSGRNSEQYFGPGTRLTVT.

A word on this clone: Within the sample, other DNA sequences also encode this same CDR3. This rearrangement joins TRBV5-8 to TRBJ2-3, with 7 positions matching TRBD2. Germline CDR1 reads SGHTS; CDR2 reads YDEGEE. The J segment lost 5 bases and the V segment lost 2 bases, leaving 5 bases of the junction unmatched. CDR3 length: 14 residues. The DNA of the CDR3 is TGTGCCAGCAGCTTAGAGGCGGGGGTAGATACGCAGTATTTT. It is translated as CASSLEAGVDTQYF. The variable domain in full, completed from reference TRBV5-8 and TRBJ2-3, reads EAGVTQSPTHLIKTRGQQATLRCSPISGHTSVYWYQQALGLGLQFLLWYDEGEERNRGNFPPRFSGRQFPNYSSELNVNALELEDSALYLCASSLEAGVDTQYFGPGTRLTVL.

The rearrangement links TRBV7-3 to TRBJ2-1, with 12 bases matching TRBD2. The trim removed 5 bases at V and 8 bases at J, leaving 10 bases unmatched. Germline V lookup: CDR1 SGHTA, CDR2 FQGTGA. There are 16 residues in the CDR3. The CDR3 loop is CASSVSPSGRADEQFF. As DNA, the CDR3 is TGTGCCAGCAGCGTATCTCCTAGCGGGAGGGCCGATGAGCAGTTCTTC.

V and J are TRBV28 and TRBJ1-3; D unclear. Germline V gene data show CDR1 as MDHEN and CDR2 as SYDVKM. Trimming pared 5 bases from V and 0 bases from J, leaving 8 bases between. The CDR3 runs to 14 residues. The CDR3 reads CASSGSFSGNTIYF. CDR3 nucleotide sequence: TGTGCCAGCAGTGGGAGCTTCTCTGGAAACACCATATATTTT.

The gene calls are TRBV30 and TRBJ2-7; a weak D match, TRBD1 (7 bases). V lost 1 base, J lost 6 bases, and 13 bases lay in between. Germline CDR1 is GTSNPN and CDR2 is SVGIG (reference sequence). The CDR3 has 13 residues. The CDR3 DNA sequence: TGTGCCTGGAGTGGATCAGGGGGAGGCGAGCAGTACTTC. Amino acids: CAWSGSGGGEQYF.

This clone came up once. The rearrangement uses TRBV2 and TRBJ2-7; 10 nucleotides match TRBD1. The germline V gene encodes CDR1 SNHLY and CDR2 FYNNEI. V shed 7 bases, J shed 6 bases, and the junction held 6 bases outside the gene matches. The CDR3 has 13 residues. CDR3 nucleotide sequence: TGTGCCAGCACCCGGGACAGGGGAAGCGAGCAGTACTTC. Its translation is CASTRDRGSEQYF.

A single count supports this clone. This chain uses TRBV21-1 with TRBJ2-1; the table's D call, TRBD2, has no DNA check behind it. TRBV21-1 is listed as a pseudogene. CDR3 length equals 20 residues. The CDR3 DNA follows: TGTGCCAGCAACCCCCCCGGTAATCCGCGGGAGGGCCGCTCCTACAATGAGCAGTTCTTC. Encoded protein: CASNPPGNPREGRSYNEQFF.

The J gene is TRBJ2-3, the V gene TRBV29-1; D gene unclear. The CDR3 is 11 amino acids. V was trimmed by 3 bases and J by 5 bases, leaving 6 bases between them. Germline CDR1 is SQVTM and CDR2 is ANQGSEA. The CDR3 loop is CSVDYLDTQYF. CDR3 in DNA: TGCAGCGTTGACTATCTAGATACGCAGTATTTT.

This sequence joins TRBV5-5 and TRBJ2-1, with D uncertain. Trimming left V 0 bases short and J 5 bases short, with 12 bases between. The CDR3 covers 15 residues. The germline gives CDR1 SGHKS, CDR2 YYEKEE (reference sequence). In nucleotides, the CDR3 is TGTGCCAGCAGCTTGGGGCTAGTTCGGGACAATGAGCAGTTCTTC. It translates to CASSLGLVRDNEQFF.

The rearrangement joins TRBV28 to TRBJ2-7; D remains ambiguous. Per the germline V gene, CDR1 is MDHEN and CDR2 is SYDVKM. The V end was cut by 6 bases, the J end by 2 bases, with 11 bases between. The CDR3 loop spans 13 amino acids. For the CDR3, the DNA is TGTGCCAGCAGCCTGATAAGCCCCTACGAGCAGTACTTC. Its protein product is CASSLISPYEQYF. Complete variable domain (other parts from reference TRBV28 and TRBJ2-7): DVKVTQSSRYLVKRTGEKVFLECVQDMDHENMFWYRQDPGLGLRLIYFSYDVKMKEKGDIPEGYSVSREKKERFSLILESASTNQTSMYLCASSLISPYEQYFGPGTRLTVT.

This chain uses TRBV5-6 with TRBJ2-2, with D perhaps matching TRBD2 (6 bases). This CDR3 has 16 residues. The germline V and J ends were trimmed by 4 bases and 5 bases, with 18 bases remaining between them. Germline V gene lookup returns CDR1 SGHDT and CDR2 YYEEEE. CDR3 in DNA: TGTGCCAGCAGCCCGGAGTGGCCCGGAGGGACCGGGGAGCTGTTTTTT. Amino acid sequence: CASSPEWPGGTGELFF.

The genes are TRBV6-5 and TRBJ2-1, with 12 bases lining up with TRBD2. Germline V CDR1 and CDR2: MNHEY, SVGAGI. There are 15 residues in the CDR3. Trimming took 6 bases from V and 8 from J; bases not matched to a gene: 8. DNA for the CDR3: TGTGCCAGCAGCTCTCGGACTAGCGGGAAGGATGAGCAGTTCTTC. It translates to CASSSRTSGKDEQFF.

CDR3 in DNA: TGTGCCAGCCAGGACAGGGATCAGCCCCAGCATTTT. Amino acid sequence: CASQDRDQPQHF. V and J are TRBV28 and TRBJ1-5, with 8 positions matching TRBD1. From germline, CDR1 is MDHEN and CDR2 SYDVKM. Losses at the gene ends were 8 bases for V and 5 bases for J; bases not matched to a gene: 2. The CDR3 consists of 12 residues. Based on the CDR3 plus reference TRBV28 and TRBJ1-5, the full variable domain is DVKVTQSSRYLVKRTGEKVFLECVQDMDHENMFWYRQDPGLGLRLIYFSYDVKMKEKGDIPEGYSVSREKKERFSLILESASTNQTSMYLCASQDRDQPQHFGDGTRLSIL.

The rearrangement joins TRBV11-3 to TRBJ2-5; 7 nucleotides line up with TRBD2. From germline, CDR1 is SGHNT and CDR2 YENEEA. The V gene end was trimmed by 4 bases and the J gene end by 1 base; junction bases not matched to a gene: 6. CDR3 size: 15 residues. This CDR3 reads CASSSGAGLQETQYF. As DNA, the CDR3 is TGTGCCAGCAGCTCGGGAGCGGGACTCCAAGAGACCCAGTACTTC.

This chain connects TRBV11-2 to TRBJ2-1; TRBD2 aligns across 9 bases. In germline, CDR1 is SGHAT, CDR2 FQNNGV. Trimming cost V 3 bases and J 7 bases; bases outside gene matches: 7. This CDR3 region has 15 residues. The DNA for the CDR3 is TGTGCCAGCAGCTTTAGGCGGGAGGGCCGTAATGAGCAGTTCTTC. Its translation is CASSFRREGRNEQFF. The full variable domain, rest sourced from reference TRBV11-2 and TRBJ2-1, is EAGVAQSPRYKIIEKRQSVAFWCNPISGHATLYWYQQILGQGPKLLIQFQNNGVVDDSQLPKDRFSAERLKGVDSTLKIQPAKLEDSAVYLCASSFRREGRNEQFFGPGTRLTVL.

This chain uses TRBV27 with TRBJ1-2; no clear D. Trimming removed 5 bases from V and 8 bases from J, with 15 bases in between. The CDR3 has 13 amino acids. CDR1 and CDR2 from the germline V gene are MNHEY and SMNVEV (reference sequence). The CDR3 nucleotides are TGTGCCAGCAGTCGGGGAGGCTCGAGAGGCTACACCTTC. Translation gives CASSRGGSRGYTF.

Only a few counts were recorded for this clone. V usage is TRBV5-1 and J usage is TRBJ1-1; D gene uncertain. The length of the CDR3 is 15 residues. The V gene lost 5 bases and the J gene lost 0 bases, with 14 bases spanning the gap. Germline V gene sequence: CDR1 SGHRS, CDR2 YFSETQ. The DNA of the CDR3 is TGCGCCAGCAGTGTACCAGGCGGGGTGAACACTGAAGCTTTCTTT. It encodes CASSVPGGVNTEAFF.

V is TRBV28 and J is TRBJ2-3; no clear D. The V and J ends lost 6 bases and 4 bases respectively, with 14 bases between them. In germline, CDR1 is MDHEN, CDR2 SYDVKM. This CDR3 is built from 14 residues. For the CDR3, the DNA is TGTGCCAGCAGCGAGAGGCGTTTCGCAGATACGCAGTATTTT. Translation gives CASSERRFADTQYF.

The chain is built from TRBV18 and TRBJ1-5; the D gene is possibly TRBD1 (5 bases). CDR1 and CDR2 from the germline V gene are KGHSH and LQKENI. This CDR3 has 15 amino acids. V was shortened by 1 base and J by 5 bases, with 12 bases between the two germline ends. Here the CDR3 reads CASSPHQGMDQPQHF. The CDR3 DNA is TGTGCCAGCTCACCACATCAGGGTATGGATCAGCCCCAGCATTTT. Filled out from reference TRBV18 and TRBJ1-5, the complete variable domain reads NAGVMQNPRHLVRRRGQEARLRCSPMKGHSHVYWYRQLPEEGLKFMVYLQKENIIDESGMPKERFSAEFPKEGPSILRIQQVVRGDSAAYFCASSPHQGMDQPQHFGDGTRLSIL.